This TCR beta chain was identified in a study of T cell changes during pregnancy in multiple sclerosis. Profiled with immunoSEQ multiplex PCR; TCRdb holds only in-frame clones, not every one. The repertoire holds about 85,000 clones, with roughly nine tenths as singletons. The CDR3 consists of 15 residues. Germline CDR1 is SNHLY and CDR2 is FYNNEI. V was cut by 8 bases and J by 0 bases, with 14 bases left in between. This clone has more than one count but fewer than ten. This chain uses TRBV2 with TRBJ1-3; the D gene is possibly TRBD1 (5 bases). The starting material was peripheral blood, obtained in the first trimester of pregnancy. The TCR was taken from a female donor with multiple sclerosis, enrolled in a pregnancy study. CDR3 nucleotides: TGTGCCAGCCTGCTCGGGGGAACCTCTGGAAACACCATATATTTT. The encoded protein is CASLLGGTSGNTIYF.